This TCR beta chain was identified in a study of shared T cell receptors in the human thymus. Trimming shortened V by 5 bases and J by 2 bases, and 11 bases separated the two germline ends. Germline V CDR1 and CDR2: SGHRS, YFSETQ. The CDR3 runs to 13 residues. The data were produced by immunoSEQ multiplex PCR, yet TCRdb's version contains in-frame clones alone and is incomplete. This sample yields about 710,000 clones, of which approximately 89% are seen a single time; approximately 0.0097% belongs to the top ten. Separately, the same data were catalogued under a study of human thymus T cells.

The sequenced sample consisted of thymocytes. The V call is TRBV5-1, the J call TRBJ2-7; a weak D match, TRBD1 (5 bases). The sequence derives from a boy under two years old with a congenital heart defect. This CDR3 is CASSFWTPYEQYF. DNA of the CDR3: TGCGCCAGCAGTTTTTGGACACCCTACGAGCAGTACTTC.